A single T cell receptor (beta chain) is shown here with its context. The target of this receptor is not known. Base quality data are lacking; no much larger clone is found one base away. This record comes from a study of T cells after yellow fever vaccination (dated by TCRdb to between 2018 and 2021). About the full investigation: The SMART-Seq v4 Ultra Low Input RNA kit was used to prepare libraries from fractions with low cell numbers. Bulk PBMC replicates and cell subsets were isolated from blood drawn at multiple timepoints before and after both primary and secondary immunization. To follow T-cell clones before and after both primary and booster YFV17D yellow fever vaccination, bulk TCR alpha and beta repertoires underwent longitudinal sequencing. Two healthy male donors, one aged 18 to 29 and one aged 30 to 39 years, were included in the cohort. Findings and caveats that apply to the study as a whole: A small fraction of clonotypes showed up in both the CD4 and CD8 compartments, probably as a result of convergent recombination. Because only two donors were included in the study, the extent to which the findings can be generalized is limited. The secondary T-cell response was weaker than the primary response but faster, peaking on day 5 instead of day 15. FACS-sorted repertoires could contain abundant contaminating clonotypes from the bulk population, so computational filtering was required. Most clones expanded after primary vaccination (almost 97% of CD4 and around 89% of CD8) were re-detected after the booster, suggesting that broad memory maintenance occurred.

The treatment or condition label on this specimen signifies: live attenuated yellow fever vaccine strain. A standard Ficoll-Paque protocol was used to isolate PBMCs from peripheral blood. Dynabeads CD4 and CD8 positive selection kits were used to isolate CD4 and CD8 T-cell fractions. TriZol was used to extract RNA from bulk PBMCs, from CD4 and CD8 fractions, and from dextramer-positive and dextramer-negative fractions. The germline V and J ends show losses of 2 bases and 6 bases respectively, and no gene match explains 9 bases of the junction. CDR1 and CDR2, looked up from the germline V gene (reference sequence), are GTSNPN and SVGIG. The CDR3 sequence holds 15 residues, the cysteine and phenylalanine included. Only the CDR3 DNA is retained, 45 bases long and in frame from the first base. Sequencing instrument: Illumina NovaSeq 6000. TCR cDNA was synthesized by 5'RACE template switching, through which a universal primer site and unique molecular identifiers were introduced. Priming for cDNA synthesis came from both the TCR alpha and TCR beta constant segments. Library amplification used two PCR steps, and the second PCR step added sample barcodes and sequencing adapters. Sequencing of the libraries was done on either Illumina HiSeq 2500 (2x100 bp) or NovaSeq (2x150 bp). Per the source publication's procedure: Reads were demultiplexed and collapsed into UMI consensus sequences with MIGEC, and V(D)J alignment was performed with MiXCR. Vaccine-responding clonotypes were defined with edgeR using replicate PBMC samples, requiring FDR below 0.01 and a log2 fold change above 5 up to day 15. Bulk clonotypes were assigned CD4 or CD8 identity according to which sequenced CD4 or CD8 repertoire held them at higher abundance. TCRdb reworked the public reads: Q25 trimming with fastp, MiXCR clone assembly, productive beta chains retained. Here each entry gathers all rows of one CDR3 protein and keeps the most common genes and DNA. The V and J calls were not made by the authors but by TCRdb's processing. The sample table holds around 340,000 distinct CDR3 sequences, of which around 12% were seen once. 3.2% of the sample is in the top ten clones.

The material sequenced was CD4+ T cells sorted from PBMCs, taken 15 days after the yellow fever booster vaccination. Rearrangement joined TRBV30 to TRBJ2-1, with 8 central nucleotides matching TRBD2. This receptor was taken from a man between 18 and 35 years old who received the YFV17D yellow fever vaccine. The DNA sequence is TGTGCCTGGAGTCGGAGCGGGGGTCCCCTCAATGAGCAGTTCTTC. Translated, it reads CAWSRSGGPLNEQFF.